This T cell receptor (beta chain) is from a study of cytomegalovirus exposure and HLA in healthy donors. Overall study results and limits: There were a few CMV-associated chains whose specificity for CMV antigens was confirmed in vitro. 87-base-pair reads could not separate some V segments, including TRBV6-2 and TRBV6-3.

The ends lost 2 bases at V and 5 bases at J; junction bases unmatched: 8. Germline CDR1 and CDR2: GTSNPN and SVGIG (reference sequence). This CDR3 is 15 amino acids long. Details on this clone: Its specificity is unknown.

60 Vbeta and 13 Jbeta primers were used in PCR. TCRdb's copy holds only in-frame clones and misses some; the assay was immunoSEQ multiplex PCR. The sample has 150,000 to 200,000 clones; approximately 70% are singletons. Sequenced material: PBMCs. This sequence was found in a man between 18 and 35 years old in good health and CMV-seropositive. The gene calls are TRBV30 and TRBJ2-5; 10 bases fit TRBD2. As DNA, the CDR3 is TGTGCCTGGAGTCTACAGCGGGGGGGCCCGGAGACCCAGTACTTC. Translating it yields CAWSLQRGGPETQYF.